These T cell receptor beta chains were read from a single sample in a study of patients and donors after allogeneic stem cell transplantation. A single record per CDR3 protein comes from TCRdb applying MiXCR to the RT-PCR reads. The sample records hundreds of thousands of distinct CDR3 sequences, about a sixth being singletons. Sample: blood, either unsorted or a sorted T cell fraction (not recorded which). The source is a human donor who was either an allogeneic HSCT recipient or a stem cell or donor lymphocyte infusion donor (not recorded which). It is not recorded whose cells these are; they may come from a transplant donor. Each CDR3 is given with its conserved first and last residue. D genes are given only for firm matches. Clone size is stated in some rows and not others, as once, few, many or a class when expanded.

V gene,clone size,D gene,J gene,CDR3 protein,CDR3 DNA
TRBV29-1,NA,TRBD2,TRBJ2-2,CSVREAGGPPGELFF,TGCAGCGTTAGAGAAGCGGGAGGGCCCCCCGGGGAGCTGTTTTTT
TRBV27,NA,TRBD2,TRBJ2-1,CASSLFPSGGNEQFF,TGTGCCAGCAGTTTATTTCCCTCGGGGGGCAATGAGCAGTTCTTC
TRBV7-8,NA,NA,TRBJ1-4,CASSLGWGGFFF,TGTGCCAGCAGCTTAGGGTGGGGAGGGTTCTTTTTT
TRBV11-1,few,NA,TRBJ2-2,CASSIRDQRPTGELFF,TGTGCCAGCAGCATCCGGGACCAAAGGCCCACCGGGGAGCTGTTTTTT
TRBV11-3,few,TRBD1,TRBJ2-7,CASSLFGQGAILREQYF,TGTGCCAGCAGCTTATTTGGCCAGGGGGCAATTCTACGCGAGCAGTACTTC
TRBV4-3,NA,TRBD1,TRBJ1-3,CASSRYPGTGQSGNTIYF,TGCGCCAGCAGCCGATATCCCGGGACAGGGCAGAGTGGAAACACCATATATTTT
TRBV27,NA,NA,TRBJ2-5,CASSLSANKQETQYF,TGTGCCAGCAGTTTATCAGCAAATAAACAAGAGACCCAGTACTTC
TRBV7-9,NA,NA,TRBJ1-6,CASSRRTGINSPLHF,TGTGCCAGCAGCCGACGTACGGGCATTAATTCACCCCTCCACTTT
TRBV5-5,few,NA,TRBJ2-1,CASRKGVNEQFF,TGTGCCAGCAGAAAGGGGGTTAATGAGCAGTTCTTC
TRBV4-1,few,NA,TRBJ2-2,CASSQAPLAETNTGELFF,TGCGCCAGCAGCCAAGCCCCGTTAGCGGAGACGAACACCGGGGAGCTGTTTTTT
TRBV29-1,many,TRBD2,TRBJ2-1,CSVEGQSGRVRGNEQFF,TGCAGCGTTGAAGGGCAGAGCGGGAGGGTTCGGGGCAATGAGCAGTTCTTC
TRBV7-6,NA,NA,TRBJ2-7,CASSLEAGLYYEQYF,TGTGCCAGCAGCTTAGAAGCGGGTCTATACTACGAGCAGTACTTC
TRBV6-1,NA,NA,TRBJ2-7,CASMKLPRPLATYEQYF,TGTGCCAGCATGAAACTTCCTAGGCCCCTCGCTACCTACGAGCAGTACTTC
TRBV9,NA,TRBD2,TRBJ2-3,CASSATSRSTDTQYF,TGTGCCAGCAGCGCGACTAGCAGAAGCACAGATACGCAGTATTTT
TRBV5-5,NA,NA,TRBJ2-2,CASSLGWSGRTGELFF,TGTGCCAGCAGCTTGGGATGGTCAGGGAGGACCGGGGAGCTGTTTTTT
TRBV28,few,TRBD1,TRBJ1-2,CASSSRPGTGLDGYTF,TGTGCCAGCAGTTCCCGACCCGGGACAGGGTTGGATGGCTACACCTTC
TRBV7-6,few,NA,TRBJ2-7,CASSLATNKVYEQYF,TGTGCCAGCAGCTTAGCAACGAATAAGGTTTACGAGCAGTACTTC
TRBV2,NA,TRBD1,TRBJ1-3,CASSTDRGGNTIYF,TGTGCCAGCAGCACTGACAGGGGTGGAAACACCATATATTTT
TRBV4-3,NA,NA,TRBJ1-2,CASSEEGRDYGYTF,TGCGCCAGCAGCGAAGAGGGCAGGGACTATGGCTACACCTTC
TRBV4-3,NA,TRBD1,TRBJ1-1,CASSQGRQGDTEAFF,TGCGCCAGCAGCCAAGGAAGACAGGGGGACACTGAAGCTTTCTTT
TRBV30,few,TRBD2,TRBJ2-2,CAWSVGGIGELFF,TGTGCCTGGAGTGTCGGGGGGATAGGGGAGCTGTTTTTT
TRBV7-8,NA,NA,TRBJ2-1,CASSLAKGRLYNEQFF,TGTGCCAGCAGCTTAGCGAAGGGACGGCTCTACAATGAGCAGTTCTTC
TRBV15,NA,NA,TRBJ1-1,CATSRAPANTEAFF,TGTGCCACCAGCAGAGCCCCGGCGAACACTGAAGCTTTCTTT
TRBV4-1,many,NA,TRBJ1-1,CASSQDPGFNTEAFF,TGCGCCAGCAGCCAAGATCCAGGGTTTAACACTGAAGCTTTCTTT
TRBV6-5,NA,NA,TRBJ2-1,CASSFPPADSTYNEQFF,TGTGCCAGCAGTTTCCCCCCTGCGGACTCAACCTACAATGAGCAGTTCTTC
TRBV30,few,NA,TRBJ1-2,CAWWGGGYGYTF,TGTGCCTGGTGGGGAGGTGGATATGGCTACACCTTC
TRBV5-6,many,NA,TRBJ2-4,CASSLTISAGAKNIQYF,TGTGCCAGCAGCTTAACAATTTCGGCGGGCGCCAAAAACATTCAGTACTTC
TRBV9,NA,NA,TRBJ2-3,CASSVGLHGSTDTQYF,TGTGCCAGCAGCGTAGGGCTTCACGGGTCCACAGATACGCAGTATTTT
TRBV12-3/TRBV12-4,NA,NA,TRBJ1-1,CASSPPWAANTEAFF,TGTGCCAGCAGTCCCCCTTGGGCCGCGAACACTGAAGCTTTCTTT
TRBV5-4,NA,NA,TRBJ2-5,CASSFVPKQETQYF,TGTGCCAGCAGCTTTGTCCCTAAGCAAGAGACCCAGTACTTC
TRBV9,few,NA,TRBJ2-1,CASSAPFSGSSYNEQFF,TGTGCCAGCAGCGCTCCCTTCTCAGGGAGCTCCTACAATGAGCAGTTCTTC
TRBV5-6,NA,NA,TRBJ2-1,CASSLGQRANNEQFF,TGTGCCAGCAGCTTGGGACAGAGGGCCAACAATGAGCAGTTCTTC
TRBV12-3/TRBV12-4,many,TRBD2,TRBJ2-1,CASSFSGRTSYNEQFF,TGTGCCAGCAGTTTCAGCGGGAGAACTTCCTACAATGAGCAGTTCTTC
TRBV5-1,many,NA,TRBJ2-5,CASSFGEPRETQYF,TGCGCCAGCAGCTTCGGAGAACCAAGAGAAACCCAGTACTTC
TRBV14,NA,NA,TRBJ2-3,CASSHPLGGKVEDTQYF,TGTGCCAGCAGTCACCCTCTTGGCGGGAAGGTGGAAGATACGCAGTATTTT
TRBV27,NA,NA,TRBJ1-5,CASSLGSGQGGFHF,TGTGCCAGCAGTTTGGGATCGGGTCAGGGTGGTTTTCATTTT
TRBV7-9,NA,TRBD2,TRBJ2-7,CASSPSGSHEQYF,TGTGCCAGCAGCCCTAGCGGGAGTCACGAGCAGTACTTC
TRBV6-2/TRBV6-3,few,TRBD1,TRBJ2-2,CASRLTGVAGELFF,TGTGCCAGCAGGTTAACAGGGGTTGCCGGGGAGCTGTTTTTT
TRBV4-3,few,TRBD2,TRBJ2-4,CASSQDASGGAEAKNIQYF,TGCGCCAGCAGCCAAGATGCTAGCGGGGGGGCCGAAGCCAAAAACATTCAGTACTTC
TRBV4-3,few,TRBD2,TRBJ2-5,CASSQDRSGGFQETQYF,TGCGCCAGCAGCCAAGATCGGAGCGGGGGCTTCCAAGAGACCCAGTACTTC
TRBV20-1,NA,NA,TRBJ2-7,CSANSQGFSYEQYF,TGCAGTGCTAACTCTCAGGGGTTCTCCTACGAGCAGTACTTC
TRBV18,few,NA,TRBJ2-2,CASSPMAERVTGELFF,TGTGCCAGCTCACCAATGGCAGAAAGGGTCACCGGGGAGCTGTTTTTT
TRBV11-1,NA,NA,TRBJ1-6,CASSSYHQMTRVGRNSPLHF,TGTGCCAGCAGCTCCTACCACCAAATGACACGGGTCGGGAGAAATTCACCCCTCCACTTT
TRBV20-1,many,NA,TRBJ2-1,CSARVDGSVNEQFF,TGCAGTGCTAGGGTGGACGGTAGCGTCAATGAGCAGTTCTTC
TRBV6-5,NA,NA,TRBJ2-3,CASSYSPGSDTQYF,TGTGCCAGCAGTTACTCCCCTGGATCAGATACGCAGTATTTT
TRBV5-4,few,NA,TRBJ1-2,CASSLPGKLGYTF,TGTGCCAGCAGCCTCCCAGGGAAGCTTGGCTACACCTTC
TRBV12-3/TRBV12-4,many,NA,TRBJ1-2,CASSSSRVKDGYTF,TGTGCCAGCAGTTCCTCCAGGGTCAAGGATGGCTACACCTTC
TRBV5-1,NA,NA,TRBJ2-2,CASSLAGHATGELFF,TGCGCCAGCAGCTTGGCTGGGCACGCCACCGGGGAGCTGTTTTTT